What follows describes a single T cell receptor (beta chain). Its antigen remains unknown. It was 5'RACE with constant-segment primers that produced the TCR alpha and TCR beta cDNA libraries, which carried sample barcodes and UMIs. TCRdb recomputed calls from the 5' RACE reads with MiXCR, one row per CDR3 protein. This sample has under 450,000 distinct CDR3 sequences; 20% to 25% occur once, and the top ten carry around 20%. The CDR3 is made up of 13 amino acids. V was trimmed by 6 bases and J by 4 bases, leaving 10 bases between them. The sample comes from a study of T-cell memory formation after mild COVID-19. Turning to the study itself: TCR clustering was largely donor specific.

Findings of the study overall: Detection of some responders pre-infection suggested pre-existing cross-reactive memory T cells participated. What remained unconfirmed was the SARS-CoV-2 specificity of second-wave clones peaking on day 37.

The specimen sequenced was PBMCs or a T cell subset sorted from them (not recorded which). The chain uses TRBV12-3 or TRBV12-4 and TRBJ1-5, with D unclear. The clonotype was recovered from a man aged 18 to 29 who had mild COVID-19 (a few samples of this study predate the infection). Cell type and time point are not known. Here the CDR3 DNA reads TGTGCCAGCAGCGTGGCGGGGAATCAGCCCCAGCATTTT. It is translated as CASSVAGNQPQHF.